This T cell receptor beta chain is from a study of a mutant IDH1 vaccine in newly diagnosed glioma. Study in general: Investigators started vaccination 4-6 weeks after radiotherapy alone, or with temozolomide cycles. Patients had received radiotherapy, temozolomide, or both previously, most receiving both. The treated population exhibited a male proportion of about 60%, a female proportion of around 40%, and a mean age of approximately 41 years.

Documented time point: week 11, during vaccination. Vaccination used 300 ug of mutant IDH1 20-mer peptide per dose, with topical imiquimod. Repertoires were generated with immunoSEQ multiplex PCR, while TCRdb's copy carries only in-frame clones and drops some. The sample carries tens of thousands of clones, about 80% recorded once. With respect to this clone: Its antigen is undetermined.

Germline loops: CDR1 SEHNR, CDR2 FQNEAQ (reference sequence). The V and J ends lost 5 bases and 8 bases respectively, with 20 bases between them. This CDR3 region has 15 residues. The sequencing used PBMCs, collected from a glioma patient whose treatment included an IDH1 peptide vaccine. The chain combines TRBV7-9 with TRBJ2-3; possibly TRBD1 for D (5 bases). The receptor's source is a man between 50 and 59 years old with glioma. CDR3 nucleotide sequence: TGTGCCAGCAGCCCGAAGGAGCGTCTAGGGGCTACGCAGTATTTT. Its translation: CASSPKERLGATQYF. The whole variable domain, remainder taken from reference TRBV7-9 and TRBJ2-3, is DTGVSQNPRHKITKRGQNVTFRCDPISEHNRLYWYRQTLGQGPEFLTYFQNEAQLEKSRLLSDRFSAERPKGSFSTLEIQRTEQGDSAMYLCASSPKERLGATQYFGPGTRLTVL.